This is a list of T cell receptor beta chains from one sample in a study of early stage breast cancer tumors. Sequencing was performed with immunoSEQ multiplex PCR; in TCRdb, only in-frame clones are kept and a portion is missing. The sample holds tens of thousands of clones, about 70% seen once. Sequencing used blood. The receptor source for this set is a person in their fifties with breast cancer. CDR3s leave out the opening cysteine and the closing phenylalanine or tryptophan.

V	J	CDR3
TRBV7-9	TRBJ1-1	ASSWDPGQPNTEAF
TRBV18	TRBJ2-3	ASGAFTDTQY
TRBV12-5	TRBJ2-7	ASGFGLGQGAYEQY
TRBV5-6	TRBJ1-1	ASSTGTGYLNTEAF
TRBV25-1	TRBJ2-1	ASRGMGGYNEQF
TRBV7-9	TRBJ1-3	ASSQSPGSGNTIY
TRBV4-1	TRBJ2-6	ASSRIGVGANVLT
TRBV6-1	TRBJ1-1	ASSYATEAF
TRBV5-1	TRBJ2-7	ASRILAASYEQY
TRBV2	TRBJ2-5	ASSFNSGRVETQY
TRBV9	TRBJ1-1	ASSVGPPTSEAF
TRBV7-9	TRBJ2-1	ASSFPRGGGEQF
TRBV5-6	TRBJ2-1	ASSFLNNEQF
TRBV6-6	TRBJ2-5	ATGGQGRQETQY
TRBV10-2	TRBJ1-3	ASSEARSYQSGNTIY
TRBV5-1	TRBJ1-2	ASSLFPGQGHGYT
TRBV29-1	TRBJ2-7	SPRGLRNYEQY
TRBV7-2	TRBJ1-1	ASSLARGHFEAF
TRBV7-8	TRBJ2-2	ASRSWGAGGRTGELF
TRBV10-2	TRBJ2-7	ASSSGTGMGYEQY
TRBV6-1	TRBJ2-7	ASNTPGNSYEQY
TRBV18	TRBJ1-1	ASSPWFGPGHGTEAF
TRBV19	TRBJ2-7	ATKRSGEGAYEQY
TRBV6-5	TRBJ2-5	ASRSTLAAAETQY
TRBV5-1	TRBJ2-3	ASSMAGTDTQY
TRBV6-5	TRBJ1-2	ASGGWYGYT
TRBV11-2	TRBJ2-2	ASSLGGHYTGELF
TRBV19	TRBJ2-6	ASSIGTRGSGANVLT
TRBV18	TRBJ2-7	ASSPPVAPYEQY
TRBV30	TRBJ2-1	AWSDRQEQF
TRBV7-2	TRBJ1-1	ASSLQGGDTEAF